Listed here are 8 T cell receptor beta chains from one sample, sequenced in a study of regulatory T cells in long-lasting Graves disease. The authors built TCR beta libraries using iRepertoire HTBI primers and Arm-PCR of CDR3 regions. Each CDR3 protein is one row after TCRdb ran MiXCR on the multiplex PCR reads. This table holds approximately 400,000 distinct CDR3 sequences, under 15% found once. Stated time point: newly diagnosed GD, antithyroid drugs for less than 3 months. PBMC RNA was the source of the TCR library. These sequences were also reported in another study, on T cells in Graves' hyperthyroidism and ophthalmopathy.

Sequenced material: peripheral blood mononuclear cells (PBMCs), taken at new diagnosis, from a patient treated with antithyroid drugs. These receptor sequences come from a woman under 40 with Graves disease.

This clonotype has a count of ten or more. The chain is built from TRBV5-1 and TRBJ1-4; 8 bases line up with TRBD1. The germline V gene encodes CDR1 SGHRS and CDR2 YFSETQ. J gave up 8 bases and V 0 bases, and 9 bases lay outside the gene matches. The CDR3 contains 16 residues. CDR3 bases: TGCGCCAGCAGCTTGGCAGTCGGGACAGGCGGGGAAAAACTGTTTTTT. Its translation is CASSLAVGTGGEKLFF.

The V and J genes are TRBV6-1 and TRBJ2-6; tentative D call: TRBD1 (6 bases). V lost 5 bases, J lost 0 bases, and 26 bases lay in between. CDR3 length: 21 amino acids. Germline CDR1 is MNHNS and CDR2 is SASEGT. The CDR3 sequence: CASSPSLNRGGRNSGANVLTF. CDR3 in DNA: TGTGCCAGCAGTCCCAGCCTAAATAGAGGGGGACGCAACTCTGGGGCCAACGTCCTGACTTTC.

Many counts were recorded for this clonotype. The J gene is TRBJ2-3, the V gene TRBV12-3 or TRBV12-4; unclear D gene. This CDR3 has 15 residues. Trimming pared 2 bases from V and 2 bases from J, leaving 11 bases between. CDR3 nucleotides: TGTGCCAGCAGTTTAAGACTCCTACTCACAGATACGCAGTATTTT. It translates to CASSLRLLLTDTQYF.

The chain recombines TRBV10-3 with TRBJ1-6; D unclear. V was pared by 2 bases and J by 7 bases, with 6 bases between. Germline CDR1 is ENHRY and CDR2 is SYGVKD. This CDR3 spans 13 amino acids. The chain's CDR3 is CAISEGLNSPLHF. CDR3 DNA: TGTGCCATCAGTGAGGGACTGAATTCACCCCTCCACTTT.

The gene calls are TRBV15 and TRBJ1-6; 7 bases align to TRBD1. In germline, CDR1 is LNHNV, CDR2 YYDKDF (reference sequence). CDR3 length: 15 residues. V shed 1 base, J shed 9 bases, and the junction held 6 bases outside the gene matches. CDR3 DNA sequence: TGTGCCACCAGCAGAGTGGACAGGATGGGTTCACCCCTCCACTTT. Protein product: CATSRVDRMGSPLHF.

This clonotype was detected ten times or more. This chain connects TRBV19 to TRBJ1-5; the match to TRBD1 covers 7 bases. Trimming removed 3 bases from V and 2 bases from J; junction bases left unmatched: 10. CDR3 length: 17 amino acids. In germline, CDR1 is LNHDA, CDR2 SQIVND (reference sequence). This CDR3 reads CASSMGPDRVGNQPQHF. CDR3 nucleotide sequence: TGTGCCAGTAGTATGGGTCCAGACAGGGTTGGCAATCAGCCCCAGCATTTT.

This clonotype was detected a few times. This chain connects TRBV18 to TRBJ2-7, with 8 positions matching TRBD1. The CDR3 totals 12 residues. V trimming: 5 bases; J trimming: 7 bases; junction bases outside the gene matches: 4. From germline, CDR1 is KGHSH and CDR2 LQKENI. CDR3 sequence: CASSSDRGEQYF. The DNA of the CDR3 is TGTGCCAGCTCATCTGACAGGGGTGAGCAGTACTTC.

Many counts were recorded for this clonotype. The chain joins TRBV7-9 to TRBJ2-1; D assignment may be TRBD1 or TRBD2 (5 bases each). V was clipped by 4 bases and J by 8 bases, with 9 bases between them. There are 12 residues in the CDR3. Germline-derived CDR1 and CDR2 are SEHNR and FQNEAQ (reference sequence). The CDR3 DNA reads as TGTGCCAGCAGCTATCAGGGAGATGAGCAGTTCTTC. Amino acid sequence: CASSYQGDEQFF.